This T cell receptor (beta chain) was profiled in a study of cytomegalovirus exposure and HLA in healthy donors. Overall study: A previous analysis identified approximately 120 million unique TCR beta sequences derived from some 200 million T cells.

Germline V CDR1 and CDR2: SEHNR, FQNEAQ (reference sequence). V shed 1 base and J shed 0 bases, with 13 bases lying between them. This CDR3 is built from 17 residues. This clone was recorded a few times. PCR amplification relied on 60 Vbeta primers (plus 13 Jbeta primers). Clones were sequenced by immunoSEQ multiplex PCR, and TCRdb holds only the in-frame ones, with some missing. The table includes a few hundred thousand clones, around 90% detected once. This clonotype originated in a girl aged 2-10 years in good health and CMV-seronegative. What was sequenced was PBMCs. This chain links TRBV7-9 with TRBJ2-1; D is possibly TRBD1 (6 bases). CDR3 loop: CASSLGQGMSSYNEQFF. The CDR3, as DNA: TGTGCCAGCAGCTTAGGTCAGGGGATGAGCTCCTACAATGAGCAGTTCTTC. Combining the CDR3 with reference TRBV7-9 and TRBJ2-1 gives the whole variable domain DTGVSQNPRHKITKRGQNVTFRCDPISEHNRLYWYRQTLGQGPEFLTYFQNEAQLEKSRLLSDRFSAERPKGSFSTLEIQRTEQGDSAMYLCASSLGQGMSSYNEQFFGPGTRLTVL.